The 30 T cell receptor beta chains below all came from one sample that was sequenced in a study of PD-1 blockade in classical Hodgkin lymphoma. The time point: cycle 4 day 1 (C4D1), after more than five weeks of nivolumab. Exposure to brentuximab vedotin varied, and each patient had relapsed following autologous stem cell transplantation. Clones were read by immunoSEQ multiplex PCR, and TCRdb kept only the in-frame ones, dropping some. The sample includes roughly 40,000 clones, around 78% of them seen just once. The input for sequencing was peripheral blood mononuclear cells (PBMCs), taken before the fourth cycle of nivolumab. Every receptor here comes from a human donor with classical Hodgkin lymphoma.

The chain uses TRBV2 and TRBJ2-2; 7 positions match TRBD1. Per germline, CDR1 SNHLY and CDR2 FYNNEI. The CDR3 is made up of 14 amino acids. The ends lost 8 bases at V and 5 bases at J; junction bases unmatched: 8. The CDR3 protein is CASLRNRGTGELFF. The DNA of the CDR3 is TGTGCCAGCTTACGGAACAGGGGTACCGGGGAGCTGTTTTTT. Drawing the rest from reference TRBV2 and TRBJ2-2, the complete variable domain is EPEVTQTPSHQVTQMGQEVILRCVPISNHLYFYWYRQILGQKVEFLVSFYNNEISEKSEIFDDQFSVERPDGSNFTLKIRSTKLEDSAMYFCASLRNRGTGELFFGEGSRLTVL.

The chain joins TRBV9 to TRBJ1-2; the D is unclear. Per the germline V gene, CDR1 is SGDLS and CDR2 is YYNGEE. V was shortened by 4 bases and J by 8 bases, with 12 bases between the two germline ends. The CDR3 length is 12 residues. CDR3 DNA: TGTGCCAGCAGCCCGGGATTGGGCGGCTACACCTTC. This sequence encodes CASSPGLGGYTF.

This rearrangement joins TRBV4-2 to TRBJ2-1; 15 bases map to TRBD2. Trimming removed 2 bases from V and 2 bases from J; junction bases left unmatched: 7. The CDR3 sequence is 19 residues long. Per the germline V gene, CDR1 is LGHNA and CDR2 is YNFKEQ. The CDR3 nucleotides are TGTGCCAGCAGCCAACGGAGGACTAGCGGGGGGGCACCCTACAATGAGCAGTTCTTC. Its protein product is CASSQRRTSGGAPYNEQFF.

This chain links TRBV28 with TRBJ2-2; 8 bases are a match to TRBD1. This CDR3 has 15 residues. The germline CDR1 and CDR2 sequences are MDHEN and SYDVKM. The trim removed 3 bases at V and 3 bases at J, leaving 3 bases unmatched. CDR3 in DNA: TGTGCCAGCAGTTTTTCACAGGGGGACACCGGGGAGCTGTTTTTT. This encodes CASSFSQGDTGELFF.

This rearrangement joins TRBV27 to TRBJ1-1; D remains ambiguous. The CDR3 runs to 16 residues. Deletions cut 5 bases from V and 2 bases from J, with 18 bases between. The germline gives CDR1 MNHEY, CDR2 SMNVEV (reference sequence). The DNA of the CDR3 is TGTGCCAGCAGTCGACGGACGGCCCGGGTAAACACTGAAGCTTTCTTT. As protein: CASSRRTARVNTEAFF.

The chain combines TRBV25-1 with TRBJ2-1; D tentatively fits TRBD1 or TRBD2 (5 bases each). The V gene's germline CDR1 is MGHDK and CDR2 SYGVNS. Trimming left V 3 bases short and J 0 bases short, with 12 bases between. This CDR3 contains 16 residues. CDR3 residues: CASSEAGTLSYNEQFF. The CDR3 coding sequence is TGTGCCAGCAGTGAGGCAGGGACCCTCTCCTACAATGAGCAGTTCTTC.

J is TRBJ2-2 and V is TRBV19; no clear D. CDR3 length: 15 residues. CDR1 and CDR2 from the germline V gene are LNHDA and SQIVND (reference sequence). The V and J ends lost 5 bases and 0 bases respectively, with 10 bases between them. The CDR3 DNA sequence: TGTGCCAGTAGTCCCCGGGCTTCGAACACCGGGGAGCTGTTTTTT. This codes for CASSPRASNTGELFF.

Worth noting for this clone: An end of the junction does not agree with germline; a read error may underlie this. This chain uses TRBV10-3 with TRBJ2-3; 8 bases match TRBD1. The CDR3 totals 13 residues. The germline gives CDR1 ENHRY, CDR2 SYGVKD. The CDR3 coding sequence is TGTGCCGTCAGGGGGCATGGTACAGATACGCAGTATTTT. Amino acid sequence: CAVRGHGTDTQYF.

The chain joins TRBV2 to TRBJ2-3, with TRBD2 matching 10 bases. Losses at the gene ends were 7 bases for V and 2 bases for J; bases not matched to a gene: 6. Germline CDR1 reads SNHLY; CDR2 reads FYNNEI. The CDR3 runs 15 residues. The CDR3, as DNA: TGTGCCAGCACCATTAGCGGGGGGTACACAGATACGCAGTATTTT. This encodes CASTISGGYTDTQYF.

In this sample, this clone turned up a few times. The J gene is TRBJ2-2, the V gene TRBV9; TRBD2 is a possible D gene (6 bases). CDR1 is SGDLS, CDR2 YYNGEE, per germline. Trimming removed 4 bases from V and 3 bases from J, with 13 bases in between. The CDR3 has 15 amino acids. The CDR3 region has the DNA TGTGCCAGCAGCCCCGTGGGGGGTCACACCGGGGAGCTGTTTTTT. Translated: CASSPVGGHTGELFF.

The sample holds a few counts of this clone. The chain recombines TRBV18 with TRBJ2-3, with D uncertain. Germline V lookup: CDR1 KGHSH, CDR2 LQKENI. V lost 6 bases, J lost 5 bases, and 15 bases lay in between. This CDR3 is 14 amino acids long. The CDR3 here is CASSPRPSVDTQYF. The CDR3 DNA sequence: TGTGCCAGCTCGCCGCGACCCTCAGTAGATACGCAGTATTTT.

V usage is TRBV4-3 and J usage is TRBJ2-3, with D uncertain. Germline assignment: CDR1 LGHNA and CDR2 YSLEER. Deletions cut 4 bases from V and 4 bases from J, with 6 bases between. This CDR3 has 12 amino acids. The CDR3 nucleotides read TGCGCCAGCAGCCGCCAAGCAGATACGCAGTATTTT. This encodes CASSRQADTQYF.

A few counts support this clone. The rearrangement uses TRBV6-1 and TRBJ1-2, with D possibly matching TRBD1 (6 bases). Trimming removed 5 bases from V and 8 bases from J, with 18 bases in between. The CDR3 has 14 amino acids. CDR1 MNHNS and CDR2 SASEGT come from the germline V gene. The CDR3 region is CASSRYRDKLGYTF. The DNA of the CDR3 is TGTGCCAGCAGTCGCTACCGGGACAAGTTAGGCTACACCTTC.

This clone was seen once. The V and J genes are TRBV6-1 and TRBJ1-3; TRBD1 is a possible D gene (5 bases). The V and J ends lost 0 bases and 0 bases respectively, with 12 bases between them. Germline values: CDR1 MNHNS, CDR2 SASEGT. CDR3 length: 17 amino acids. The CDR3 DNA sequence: TGTGCCAGCAGTGAAGCGCTCGGGGGTTCCTCTGGAAACACCATATATTTT. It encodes CASSEALGGSSGNTIYF.

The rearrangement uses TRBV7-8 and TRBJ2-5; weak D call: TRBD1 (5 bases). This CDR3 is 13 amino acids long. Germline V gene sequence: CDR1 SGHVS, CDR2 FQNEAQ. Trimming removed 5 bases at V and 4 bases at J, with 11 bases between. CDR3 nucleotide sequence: TGTGCCAGCAGCCAAGTAGGGGTAGAGACCCAGTACTTC. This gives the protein CASSQVGVETQYF.

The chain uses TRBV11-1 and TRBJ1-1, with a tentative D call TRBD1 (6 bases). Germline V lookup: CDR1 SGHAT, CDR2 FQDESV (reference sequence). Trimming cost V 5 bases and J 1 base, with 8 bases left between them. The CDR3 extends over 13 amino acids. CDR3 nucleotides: TGTGCCAGCAGCCCACAGGGGAACACTGAAGCTTTCTTT. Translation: CASSPQGNTEAFF.

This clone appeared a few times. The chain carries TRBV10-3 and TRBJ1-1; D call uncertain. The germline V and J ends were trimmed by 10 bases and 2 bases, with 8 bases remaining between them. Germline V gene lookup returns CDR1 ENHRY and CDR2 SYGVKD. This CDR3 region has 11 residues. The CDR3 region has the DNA TGTGCCACCGGGCCTAACACTGAAGCTTTCTTT. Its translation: CATGPNTEAFF.

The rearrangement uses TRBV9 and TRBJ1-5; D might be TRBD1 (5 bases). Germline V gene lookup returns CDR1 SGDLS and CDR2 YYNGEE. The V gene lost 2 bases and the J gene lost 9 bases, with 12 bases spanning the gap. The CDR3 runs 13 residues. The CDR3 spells CASSVTGTRPQHF. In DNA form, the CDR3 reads TGTGCCAGCAGCGTCACAGGTACAAGGCCCCAGCATTTT.

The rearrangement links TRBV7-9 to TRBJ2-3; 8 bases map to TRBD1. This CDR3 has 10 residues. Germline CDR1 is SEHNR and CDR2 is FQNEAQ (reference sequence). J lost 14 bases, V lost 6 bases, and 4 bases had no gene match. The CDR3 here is CASRSDRAYF. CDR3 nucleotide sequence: TGTGCCAGCAGGTCGGACAGGGCGTATTTT.

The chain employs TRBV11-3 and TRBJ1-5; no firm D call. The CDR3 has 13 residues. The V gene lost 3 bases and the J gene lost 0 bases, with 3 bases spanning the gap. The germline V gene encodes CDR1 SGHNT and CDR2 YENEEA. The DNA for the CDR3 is TGTGCCAGCAGCTTGGTTAGCAATCAGCCCCAGCATTTT. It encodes CASSLVSNQPQHF. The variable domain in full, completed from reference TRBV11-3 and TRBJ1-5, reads EAGVVQSPRYKIIEKKQPVAFWCNPISGHNTLYWYLQNLGQGPELLIRYENEEAVDDSQLPKDRFSAERLKGVDSTLKIQPAELGDSAVYLCASSLVSNQPQHFGDGTRLSIL.

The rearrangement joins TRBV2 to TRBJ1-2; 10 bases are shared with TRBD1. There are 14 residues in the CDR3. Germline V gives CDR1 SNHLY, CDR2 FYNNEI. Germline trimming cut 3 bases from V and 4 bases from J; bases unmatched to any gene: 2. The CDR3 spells CASSEGQGFYGYTF. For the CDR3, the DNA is TGTGCCAGCAGTGAGGGACAGGGGTTCTATGGCTACACCTTC.

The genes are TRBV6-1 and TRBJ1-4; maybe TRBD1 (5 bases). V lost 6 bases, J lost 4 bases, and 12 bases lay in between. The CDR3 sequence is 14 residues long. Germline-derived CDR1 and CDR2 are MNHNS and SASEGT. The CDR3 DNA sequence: TGTGCCAGCAGCCCACGCCAGGGTAATGAAAAACTGTTTTTT. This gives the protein CASSPRQGNEKLFF.

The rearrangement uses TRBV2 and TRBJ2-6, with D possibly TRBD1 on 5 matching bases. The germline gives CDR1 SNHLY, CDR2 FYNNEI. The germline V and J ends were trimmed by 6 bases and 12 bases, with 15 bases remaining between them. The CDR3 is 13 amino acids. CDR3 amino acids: CASSYNGQGVLTF. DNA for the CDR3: TGTGCCAGCAGCTACAACGGCCAGGGCGTCCTGACTTTC.

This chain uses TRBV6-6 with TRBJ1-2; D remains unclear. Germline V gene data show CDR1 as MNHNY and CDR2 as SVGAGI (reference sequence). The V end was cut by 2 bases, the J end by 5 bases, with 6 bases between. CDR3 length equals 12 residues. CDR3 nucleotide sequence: TGTGCCAGCAGTTACCTGGGGTATGGCTACACCTTC. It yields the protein CASSYLGYGYTF.

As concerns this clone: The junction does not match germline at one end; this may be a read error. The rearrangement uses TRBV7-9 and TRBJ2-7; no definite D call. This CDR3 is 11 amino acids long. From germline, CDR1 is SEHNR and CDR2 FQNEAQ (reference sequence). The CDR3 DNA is TGTGCCAGCAGCTTAGGGCCAGGCCCTCACTTC. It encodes CASSLGPGPHF.

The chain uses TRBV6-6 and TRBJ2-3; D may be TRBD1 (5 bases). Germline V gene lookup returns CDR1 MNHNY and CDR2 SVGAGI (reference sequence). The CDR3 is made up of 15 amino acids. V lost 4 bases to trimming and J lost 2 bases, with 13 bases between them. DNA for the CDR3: TGTGCCAGCAGTTCTCTCCAGGGCTCCACAGATACGCAGTATTTT. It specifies CASSSLQGSTDTQYF.

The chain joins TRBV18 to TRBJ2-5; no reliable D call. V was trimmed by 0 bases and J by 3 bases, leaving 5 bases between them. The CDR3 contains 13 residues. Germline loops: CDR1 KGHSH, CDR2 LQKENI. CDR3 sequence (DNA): TGTGCCAGCTCACCACCGGGTGAAGAGACCCAGTACTTC. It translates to CASSPPGEETQYF.

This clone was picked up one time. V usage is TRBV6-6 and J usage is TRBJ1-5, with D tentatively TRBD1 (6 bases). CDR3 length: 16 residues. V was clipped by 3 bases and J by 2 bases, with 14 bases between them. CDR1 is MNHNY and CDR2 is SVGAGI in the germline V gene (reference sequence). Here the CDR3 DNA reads TGTGCCAGCAGTTATTCGGGGGGCGAGGGCAATCAGCCCCAGCATTTT. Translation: CASSYSGGEGNQPQHF.

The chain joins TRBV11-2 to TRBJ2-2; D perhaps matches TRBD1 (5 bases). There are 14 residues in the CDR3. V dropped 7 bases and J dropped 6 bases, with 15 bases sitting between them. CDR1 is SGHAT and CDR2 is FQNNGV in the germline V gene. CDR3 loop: CASNRERGSGELFF. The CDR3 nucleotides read TGTGCCAGCAACAGAGAAAGGGGCTCCGGGGAGCTGTTTTTT.

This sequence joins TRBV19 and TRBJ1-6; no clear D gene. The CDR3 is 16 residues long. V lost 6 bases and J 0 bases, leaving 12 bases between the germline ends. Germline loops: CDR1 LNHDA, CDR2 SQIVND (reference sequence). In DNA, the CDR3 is TGTGCCAGTAGCGATTTCGCTAGCTCCTATAATTCACCCCTCCACTTT. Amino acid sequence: CASSDFASSYNSPLHF.